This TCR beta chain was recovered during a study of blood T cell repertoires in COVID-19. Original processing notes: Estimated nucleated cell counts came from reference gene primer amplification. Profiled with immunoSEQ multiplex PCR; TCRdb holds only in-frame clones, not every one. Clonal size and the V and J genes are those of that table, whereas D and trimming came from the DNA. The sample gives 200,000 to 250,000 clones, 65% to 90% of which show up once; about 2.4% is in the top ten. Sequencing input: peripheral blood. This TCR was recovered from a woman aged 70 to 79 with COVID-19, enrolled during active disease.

CDR3 protein: CASSMAPGTGRNEQYF. For the CDR3, the DNA is TGTGCCAGTAGTATGGCCCCCGGGACAGGGAGGAACGAGCAGTACTTC. This sequence joins TRBV19 and TRBJ2-7; 9 bases are a match to TRBD1. The ends lost 3 bases at V and 5 bases at J; junction bases unmatched: 11. Per the germline V gene, CDR1 is LNHDA and CDR2 is SQIVND (reference sequence). The CDR3 loop spans 16 amino acids.